This T cell receptor beta chain was found in a study of chemoradiotherapy in HPV16-positive cancers. The study's findings and limits: For HPV16-positive patients, expanding HPV-responsive T cells associated with longer recurrence-free survival. Functional assays defining HPV-specific T cells used only a couple of HPV16-positive patients. Non-HPV-specific T cells did not expand in tumors during treatment, whereas candidate HPV-specific clones and E7-related motifs did.

The germline V gene has CDR1 SGHAT and CDR2 FQNNGV. This CDR3 is 18 amino acids long. Trimming cost V 2 bases and J 0 bases, with 17 bases left between them. Data came from immunoSEQ multiplex PCR; TCRdb stores just in-frame clones and leaves some out. The table includes more than 12,000 clones, around 88% detected once. Samples were taken several times over chemoradiotherapy. Note on this clone: As yet, its antigen is unknown.

Sequenced here: blood, sampled from a patient who underwent chemoradiotherapy. The V call is TRBV11-2, the J call TRBJ2-1; D is unclear. This receptor was obtained from a human donor with HPV-associated anogenital cancer. CDR3 protein: CASSLRPGTSSSYNEQFF. The CDR3 coding sequence is TGTGCCAGCAGCTTACGTCCCGGTACATCGAGCTCCTACAATGAGCAGTTCTTC.